This T cell receptor (beta chain) was profiled in a study of T-cell reconstitution after alpha-beta-depleted transplantation in children. CDR3 size: 16 residues. Germline loops: CDR1 KGHSH, CDR2 LQKENI. J gave up 5 bases and V 0 bases, and 3 bases lay outside the gene matches. Preparation of the TCRbeta library was carried out with unique molecular identifiers. TCRdb reprocessed the PCR reads via MiXCR and lists one record per CDR3 protein. The sample shows fewer than 25,000 distinct CDR3 sequences, approximately 11% of them seen only once. This clonotype occurred many times. This receptor was identified in a human donor who donated a stem cell graft to a child with chronic granulomatous disease. The specimen was PBMCs from the stem cell graft donor, collected from the stem cell graft. The chain uses TRBV18 and TRBJ1-5; TRBD1 aligns across 11 bases. The CDR3 region has the DNA TGTGCCAGCTCACCACCTGGGACAGGGGGTCATCAGCCCCAGCATTTT. Translating gives CASSPPGTGGHQPQHF.